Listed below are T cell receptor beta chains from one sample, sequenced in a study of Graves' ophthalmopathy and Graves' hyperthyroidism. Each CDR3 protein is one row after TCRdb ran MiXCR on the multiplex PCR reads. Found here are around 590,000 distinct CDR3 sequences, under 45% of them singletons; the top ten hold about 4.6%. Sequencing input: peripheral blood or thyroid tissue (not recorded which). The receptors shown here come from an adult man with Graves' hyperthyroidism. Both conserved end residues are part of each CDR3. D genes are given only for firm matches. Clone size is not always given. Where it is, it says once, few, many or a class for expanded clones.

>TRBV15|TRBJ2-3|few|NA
TGTGCCACCAGCAGAGGCCGGGCCACACATACGCAGTATTTT
CATSRGRATHTQYF
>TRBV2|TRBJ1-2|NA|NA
TGTGCCAGCAATAAAGGGGCTAACTATGGCTACACCTTC
CASNKGANYGYTF
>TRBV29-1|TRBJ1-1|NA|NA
TGCAGCAGTTTGGGGGGATGGGGAACTGAAGCTTTCTTT
CSSLGGWGTEAFF
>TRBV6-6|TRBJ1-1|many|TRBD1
TGTGCCAGCAGTACGAAAAGGACAGGGGTAGGCACTGAAGCTTTCTTT
CASSTKRTGVGTEAFF
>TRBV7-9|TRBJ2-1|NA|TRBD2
TGTGCCAGCAGTCCAGCAGGCGGGGGGACCGTCGATGAGCAGTTCTTC
CASSPAGGGTVDEQFF
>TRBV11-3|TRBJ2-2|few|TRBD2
TGTGCCAGCAGCAAAACAAGCATGGGGACTAGCGGGTACACCGGGGAGCTGTTTTTT
CASSKTSMGTSGYTGELFF
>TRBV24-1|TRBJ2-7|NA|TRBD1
TGTGCCACCAGTGATTTCGGACAGGGGGTAGACTACGAGCAGTACTTC
CATSDFGQGVDYEQYF
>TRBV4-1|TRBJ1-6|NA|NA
TGCGCCAGCAGCCAAGATCAGGGGCGTTCACCCCTCCACTTT
CASSQDQGRSPLHF
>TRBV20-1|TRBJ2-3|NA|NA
TGCAGTGCTAGAGATCGGCCTACCCGCCCAGATACGCAGTATTTT
CSARDRPTRPDTQYF
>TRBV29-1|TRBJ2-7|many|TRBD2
TGCAGCGTTGGTGGAGCGGGAGACTACGAGCAGTACTTC
CSVGGAGDYEQYF
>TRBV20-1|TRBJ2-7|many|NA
TGCAGTGCTAGAGCCCCCCCGGGACAAATATACGAGCAGTACTTC
CSARAPPGQIYEQYF
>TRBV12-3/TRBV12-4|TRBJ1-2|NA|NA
TGTGCCAGCAGTTTGGTGGGGGCTCCCTCAACGGGCTACACCTTC
CASSLVGAPSTGYTF
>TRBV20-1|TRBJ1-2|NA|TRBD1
TGCAGTGCGGGGGGACAGGGGAATGGCTACACCTTC
CSAGGQGNGYTF
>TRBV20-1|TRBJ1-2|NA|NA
TGCAGTGCTAGAGCCACAGGGTACTATGGCTACACCTTC
CSARATGYYGYTF
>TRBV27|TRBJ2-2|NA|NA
TGTGCCAGCAGTTTGGTAACAGGCTGGACCGGGGAGCTGCTTTTT
CASSLVTGWTGELLF
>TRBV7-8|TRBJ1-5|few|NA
TGTGCCAGCAGCTTATCCAGGGCAAATCAGCCCCAGCATTTT
CASSLSRANQPQHF
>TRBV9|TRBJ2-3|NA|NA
TGTGCCAGCAGCCCGAGTTGGGGGGGGCCGAGTACGCAGTATTTT
CASSPSWGGPSTQYF
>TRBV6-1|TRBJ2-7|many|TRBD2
TGTGCCAGCGGGGGGGAAGCCTACGAGCAGTACTTC
CASGGEAYEQYF
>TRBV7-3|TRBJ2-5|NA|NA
TGTGCCAGCGTTGAAGGTCAGAAACAAGAGACCCAGTACTTC
CASVEGQKQETQYF
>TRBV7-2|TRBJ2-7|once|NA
TGTGCCAGCAGCCCGGGGCTCAATGAGCAGTACTTC
CASSPGLNEQYF
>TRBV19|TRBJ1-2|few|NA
TGTGCCAGTAGTATAGGCGGTCAGGGAGATGGCTACACCTTC
CASSIGGQGDGYTF